This T cell receptor beta chain was obtained from a study of cytomegalovirus exposure and HLA in healthy donors. Study-level findings and limits: Altogether, 164 TCR beta chains were recorded as cytomegalovirus-associated. Most of the TCR beta V segments (in an earlier analysis) were productive either about 87% or about 30% of the time.

Healthy people donating bone marrow made up the donors. Unrecorded immune exposure was likely among donors, who were nominally healthy when sampled. V lost 4 bases and J lost 0, with 16 bases in between. CDR1 is LGHNA, CDR2 YSLEER, per germline. This CDR3 spans 17 amino acids. This clone appeared once. Its antigen remains unknown. 13 Jbeta primers and 60 Vbeta primers were used for the PCR. The method was immunoSEQ multiplex PCR; TCRdb's version includes in-frame clones alone and lacks a portion of them. The sample records roughly 150,000 clones, under 85% being singletons. This sequence joins TRBV4-3 and TRBJ2-1; D is possibly TRBD2 (5 bases). The TCR comes from a young woman in good health and CMV-seropositive. Sequenced sample: PBMCs. This chain's CDR3 is CASSPTEAESSYNEQFF. As DNA, the CDR3 is TGCGCCAGCAGCCCCACCGAAGCGGAAAGCTCCTACAATGAGCAGTTCTTC.